This T cell receptor beta chain comes out of a study of blood T cell repertoires in COVID-19. The CDR3 sequence is 13 residues long. CDR1 and CDR2 from the germline V gene are SGHDN and FVKESK. With V trimmed by 4 bases and J by 12 bases, 4 bases remained unmatched. Here immunoSEQ multiplex PCR was the method, and the copy in TCRdb shows in-frame clones only, minus some. The repertoire holds 150,000 to 200,000 clones, with roughly 80% as singletons. The sample taken for sequencing was peripheral blood. This receptor was taken from a human donor with acute or convalescent COVID-19. The donor label of this sample is uncertain. V gene TRBV14 combines with J gene TRBJ2-1; 12 positions match TRBD2. CDR3 nucleotides: TGTGCCAGCAGCCCGAAACTAGCGGGGGGGCAGTTCTTC. As protein: CASSPKLAGGQFF.